Listed here are 3 T cell receptor gamma chains from one sample, sequenced in a study of gamma-delta chains in newborns, infants, children. TCRdb fed the reads into CATT to redo clone calling. The sample includes approximately 37 gamma-chain clones. Sequences were obtained from blood. These receptors all stem from a child who received the measles vaccine. This table probably holds off-target reads from a library built for another chain.

The V gene is listed as TRGV9; no J gene was called. Per germline, CDR1 GITISATS and CDR2 ISYDGTV (reference sequence). CDR3 length equals 15 residues. The CDR3 nucleotides are TGTGCCTGTGACACCCTACTGGGGGATACAGCACAACTCTTCTTT. Amino acid sequence: CACDTLLGDTAQLFF.

In the case of this clone: The limits of the CDR3 on the DNA are not certain, so only TCRdb's listed CDR3 is given. V gene TRGV9 was called; the J gene was not. Germline assignment: CDR1 GITISATS and CDR2 ISYDGTV (reference sequence). The CDR3 comprises 25 residues, both ends counted. CDR3 sequence reads: CACDKILEDTWDTRQMFFGTGIKLF.

The V gene corresponds to TRGV9; no J gene was called. CDR1 is GITISATS, CDR2 ISYDGTV, per germline (reference sequence). This CDR3 has 27 residues. CDR3 in amino acids: CACDTAGGYASSWDTRQMFFGTGVKLF. The CDR3 DNA reads TGTGCCTGTGACACCGCTGGGGGATACGCGAGCTCCTGGGACACCCGACAGATGTTTTTCGGAACTGGCGTCAAACTCTTC.